The 23 T cell receptor beta chains in this list originate from one sample, sequenced in a study of beta chain features in type 1 diabetes. General observations from the study: Type 1 diabetes patients had TCRB CDR3s that were shorter (moderately but significantly so) in all four CD4+ subsets.

Expressed TCRB transcripts were sequenced because the isolated RNA had all been reverse transcribed beforehand. The table came from immunoSEQ multiplex PCR; TCRdb's copy has only in-frame clones and leaves some out. Of hundreds of thousands of clones detected, roughly 13% appear once; the ten largest clones hold approximately 0.022%. No antigen has been identified for these receptors. The sequenced material came from naive CD4+ T cells from blood. The receptor source for this set is a man younger than 30 with type 1 diabetes.

This clone was observed a handful of times. The chain has TRBV4-1 and TRBJ2-7; 8 nucleotides align to TRBD1. Per the germline V gene, CDR1 is MGHRA and CDR2 is YSYEKL. The CDR3 sequence is 16 residues long. Trimming at V came to 1 base and at J to 2 bases, leaving 7 bases not matched to a gene. This CDR3 is CASSQAKGQVPYEQYF. In DNA, the CDR3 is TGCGCCAGCAGCCAAGCTAAGGGACAGGTCCCCTACGAGCAGTACTTC.

This clone has a handful of counts. This sequence joins TRBV29-1 and TRBJ1-1; tentatively, D is TRBD1 (5 bases). The CDR3 has 14 residues. Germline assignment: CDR1 SQVTM and CDR2 ANQGSEA. Trimming cost V 3 bases and J 3 bases, with 14 bases left between them. The CDR3 DNA reads TGCAGCGTTGATCGCCCCCGGGGGGACACTGAAGCTTTCTTT. Protein product: CSVDRPRGDTEAFF.

The chain carries TRBV5-4 and TRBJ2-3; D is perhaps TRBD1 (5 bases). Trimming removed 2 bases at V and 4 bases at J, with 14 bases between. The CDR3 covers 15 residues. Germline V gives CDR1 SGHNT, CDR2 YYREEE (reference sequence). CDR3 bases: TGTGCCAGCAGCTTAGGCCAGGGTTACGCAGATACGCAGTATTTT. Protein sequence: CASSLGQGYADTQYF.

This clone was recorded a few times. V and J are TRBV28 and TRBJ1-2, with D perhaps TRBD1 (5 bases). There are 14 residues in the CDR3. V dropped 2 bases and J dropped 4 bases, with 11 bases sitting between them. CDR1 MDHEN and CDR2 SYDVKM come from the germline V gene. In DNA, the CDR3 is TGTGCCAGCAGTTTAGGGGGGATTCCCTATGGCTACACCTTC. Amino acid sequence: CASSLGGIPYGYTF.

In this sample, this clone turned up a few times. The chain carries TRBV7-2 and TRBJ2-1; 10 positions match TRBD2. The germline V gene has CDR1 SGHTA and CDR2 FQGNSA. V dropped 2 bases and J dropped 4; count of bases not matched to a gene: 5. This CDR3 is 16 amino acids long. The CDR3 protein is CASSLSASGGYNEQFF. In DNA form, the CDR3 reads TGTGCCAGCAGCTTATCTGCTAGCGGGGGATACAATGAGCAGTTCTTC.

This clone was observed a few times. The chain joins TRBV5-4 to TRBJ2-1; TRBD2 agrees at 11 bases. Per the germline V gene, CDR1 is SGHNT and CDR2 is YYREEE (reference sequence). The trim removed 2 bases at V and 0 bases at J, leaving 4 bases unmatched. CDR3 length equals 17 residues. CDR3 amino acids: CASSFGTSGSSYNEQFF. The CDR3 DNA follows: TGTGCCAGCAGCTTCGGGACTAGCGGTAGCTCCTACAATGAGCAGTTCTTC.

This rearrangement joins TRBV6-5 to TRBJ1-2; possibly TRBD1 for D (5 bases). CDR1 is MNHEY and CDR2 is SVGAGI in the germline V gene. Trimming took off 5 bases at V and 6 bases at J, with 19 bases between the two ends. The CDR3 is made up of 15 amino acids. The CDR3: CASSPLGGVFDGYTF. The CDR3 nucleotides are TGTGCCAGCAGTCCATTGGGGGGTGTATTCGATGGCTACACCTTC.

This clone was detected only a few times. V usage is TRBV18 and J usage is TRBJ2-7; D possibly corresponds to TRBD1 (6 bases). Trimming removed 2 bases from V and 0 bases from J, with 8 bases in between. This CDR3 spans 14 amino acids. CDR1 KGHSH and CDR2 LQKENI come from the germline V gene. This CDR3 is CASSPGGNSYEQYF. CDR3 coding DNA: TGTGCCAGCTCACCAGGGGGCAACTCCTACGAGCAGTACTTC.

Concerning this clone itself: The same CDR3 also results from other DNA sequences found in this sample. The chain uses TRBV5-1 and TRBJ2-5; D is unresolved. CDR1 and CDR2 (germline): SGHRS, YFSETQ. The V gene lost 4 bases and the J gene lost 1 base, with 11 bases spanning the gap. The CDR3 covers 14 residues. The CDR3 DNA reads as TGCGCCAGCAGCCCGACCGTCACCCAAGAGACCCAGTACTTC. Translating gives CASSPTVTQETQYF.

The chain carries TRBV11-2 and TRBJ2-3; 12 positions agree with TRBD2. Per the germline V gene, CDR1 is SGHAT and CDR2 is FQNNGV. With 3 bases clipped from V and 4 bases from J, the junction kept 2 bases outside the gene matches. The CDR3 has 15 amino acids. CDR3 loop: CASSLRLAGADTQYF. Written as DNA, the CDR3 is TGTGCCAGCAGCTTGAGACTAGCGGGGGCAGATACGCAGTATTTT. Complete variable domain (other parts from reference TRBV11-2 and TRBJ2-3): EAGVAQSPRYKIIEKRQSVAFWCNPISGHATLYWYQQILGQGPKLLIQFQNNGVVDDSQLPKDRFSAERLKGVDSTLKIQPAKLEDSAVYLCASSLRLAGADTQYFGPGTRLTVL.

There are a few counts of this clone. CDR3 nucleotide sequence: TGTGCCAGCTCACCAGGGACACTCCTCTCCTACGAGCAGTACTTC. This sequence encodes CASSPGTLLSYEQYF. The chain is built from TRBV18 and TRBJ2-7; tentative D call: TRBD1 (6 bases). The germline V gene encodes CDR1 KGHSH and CDR2 LQKENI. This CDR3 contains 15 residues. Trimming removed 2 bases from V and 0 bases from J, with 11 bases in between. Using reference TRBV18 and TRBJ2-7 for the parts outside the CDR3, the full variable domain is NAGVMQNPRHLVRRRGQEARLRCSPMKGHSHVYWYRQLPEEGLKFMVYLQKENIIDESGMPKERFSAEFPKEGPSILRIQQVVRGDSAAYFCASSPGTLLSYEQYFGPGTRLTVT.

This clone showed up just a few times. CDR3 in DNA: TGCAGCGTTGAGGTCTCCGGAGGCTATGGCTACACCTTC. This codes for CSVEVSGGYGYTF. The chain links TRBV29-1 to TRBJ1-2; no clear D. The germline V gene has CDR1 SQVTM and CDR2 ANQGSEA. The CDR3 is 13 amino acids. Trimming cost V 3 bases and J 4 bases, with 12 bases left between them.

In DNA form, the CDR3 reads TGTGCCAGCAGCTTCGGGTCCGGGGAGCTGTTTTTT. Translating it yields CASSFGSGELFF. V usage is TRBV11-2 and J usage is TRBJ2-2, with D unresolved. Looked up from germline, CDR1 is SGHAT and CDR2 is FQNNGV. This CDR3 region has 12 residues. V lost 3 bases and J 6 bases, leaving 5 bases between the germline ends.

The chain couples TRBV25-1 to TRBJ1-4; no firm D call. The ends were cut back, 3 bases at V and 7 bases at J, with 9 bases in the middle. Germline CDR1 and CDR2: MGHDK and SYGVNS. The CDR3 sequence is 13 residues long. This chain's CDR3 is CASSDDLGEKLFF. As DNA, the CDR3 is TGTGCCAGCAGTGACGACTTAGGTGAAAAACTGTTTTTT.

V usage is TRBV6-5 and J usage is TRBJ2-1; D is unclear. The germline V gene encodes CDR1 MNHEY and CDR2 SVGAGI. The CDR3 extends over 13 amino acids. The V end was cut by 2 bases, the J end by 7 bases, with 9 bases between. In DNA form, the CDR3 reads TGTGCCAGCAGTTACGAGTTACGGAATGAGCAGTTCTTC. Residues: CASSYELRNEQFF.

J is TRBJ2-7 and V is TRBV7-9; D is tentatively TRBD1 or TRBD2 (6 bases each). Trimming pared 5 bases from V and 0 bases from J, leaving 14 bases between. CDR3 length: 15 amino acids. In germline, CDR1 is SEHNR, CDR2 FQNEAQ (reference sequence). The CDR3 here is CASSPGDWNSYEQYF. The CDR3 bases are TGTGCCAGCAGCCCAGGGGACTGGAACTCCTACGAGCAGTACTTC.

The sample holds a few counts of this clone. J is TRBJ1-1 and V is TRBV7-9; D is perhaps TRBD1 (6 bases). Deletions cut 3 bases from V and 0 bases from J, with 11 bases between. The CDR3 has 15 amino acids. Germline V gives CDR1 SEHNR, CDR2 FQNEAQ (reference sequence). Here the CDR3 reads CASSFVWDMNTEAFF. The CDR3 DNA reads TGTGCCAGCAGCTTCGTCTGGGACATGAACACTGAAGCTTTCTTT.

This clone was counted a few times. The gene calls are TRBV7-9 and TRBJ2-7; D unclear. CDR1 is SEHNR and CDR2 is FQNEAQ in the germline V gene (reference sequence). The CDR3 loop spans 14 amino acids. The germline V and J ends were trimmed by 5 bases and 1 base, with 12 bases remaining between them. Here the CDR3 DNA reads TGTGCCAGCAGCCCCGAGTCCGAGTCCTACGAGCAGTACTTC. It codes for CASSPESESYEQYF.

Only a few counts were recorded for this clone. The V call is TRBV30, the J call TRBJ1-5; possibly TRBD1 for D (6 bases). V was shortened by 0 bases and J by 6 bases, with 12 bases between the two germline ends. The CDR3 covers 14 residues. Germline CDR1 GTSNPN, CDR2 SVGIG (reference sequence). CDR3: CAWSVTGFLQPQHF. In DNA, the CDR3 is TGTGCCTGGAGTGTTACAGGGTTTCTTCAGCCCCAGCATTTT.

The V gene is TRBV23-1, the J gene TRBJ1-2, with no clear D. TRBV23-1 is treated as an ORF (open reading frame) with a function not yet certain. V lost 4 bases, J lost 1 base, and 16 bases lay in between. There are 16 residues in the CDR3. The CDR3 here is CASSLIRTAFNYGYTF. The CDR3 DNA follows: TGCGCCAGCAGTCTGATAAGGACGGCTTTTAACTATGGCTACACCTTC.

This rearrangement joins TRBV10-1 to TRBJ1-4; D not resolved. The V end lost 3 bases, the J end lost 4 bases, and 12 bases lay between the germline ends. The CDR3 consists of 15 residues. The V gene's germline CDR1 is WNHNN and CDR2 SYGVQD (reference sequence). CDR3 DNA sequence: TGCGCCAGCAGTGATGGAGAAGTGAATAATGAAAAACTGTTTTTT. This translates into CASSDGEVNNEKLFF.

This clone was found a few times. This chain links TRBV30 with TRBJ1-4; 8 nucleotides line up with TRBD1. The CDR3 extends over 15 amino acids. Germline V gives CDR1 GTSNPN, CDR2 SVGIG (reference sequence). Trimming at V came to 1 base and at J to 4 bases, leaving 5 bases not matched to a gene. The CDR3 bases are TGTGCCTGGAGTGCCGGACAGGGCAATAATGAAAAACTGTTTTTT. This translates into CAWSAGQGNNEKLFF.

The sample holds a few counts of this clone. The chain links TRBV2 to TRBJ1-2; possibly TRBD1 for D (6 bases). The V gene lost 6 bases and the J gene lost 3 bases, with 14 bases spanning the gap. The CDR3 spans 14 residues. In germline, CDR1 is SNHLY, CDR2 FYNNEI. The CDR3, as DNA: TGTGCCAGCAGCGCACAGGGACCCGACTATGGCTACACCTTC. This gives the protein CASSAQGPDYGYTF.